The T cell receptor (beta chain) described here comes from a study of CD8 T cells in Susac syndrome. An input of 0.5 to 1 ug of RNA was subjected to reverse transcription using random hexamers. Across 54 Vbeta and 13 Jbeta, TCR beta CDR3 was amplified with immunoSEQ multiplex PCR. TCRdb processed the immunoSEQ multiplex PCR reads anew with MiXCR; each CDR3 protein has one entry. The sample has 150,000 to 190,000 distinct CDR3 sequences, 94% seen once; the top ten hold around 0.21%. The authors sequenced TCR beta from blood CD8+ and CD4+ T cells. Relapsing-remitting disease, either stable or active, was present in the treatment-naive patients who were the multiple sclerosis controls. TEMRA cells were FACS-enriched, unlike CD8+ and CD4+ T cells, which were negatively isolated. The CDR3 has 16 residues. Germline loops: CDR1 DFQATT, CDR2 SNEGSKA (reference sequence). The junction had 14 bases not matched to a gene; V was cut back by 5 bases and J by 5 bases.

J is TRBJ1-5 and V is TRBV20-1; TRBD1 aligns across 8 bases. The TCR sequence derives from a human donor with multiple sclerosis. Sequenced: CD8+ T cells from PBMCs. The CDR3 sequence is CSADISNTGGHQPQHF. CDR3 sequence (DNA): TGCAGTGCTGATATTTCGAACACAGGGGGACATCAGCCCCAGCATTTT.